The 9 T cell receptor beta chains in this list originate from one sample, sequenced in a study of response to subunit inactivated influenza vaccine. TCRdb fed the RT-PCR reads into MiXCR, producing one record per CDR3 protein. The profile shows roughly 620,000 distinct CDR3 sequences, about 11% of them singletons. In addition, the sample was reused for a study of T cells expressing NK-cell markers. That source adds: Template switching by 5'RACE with UMIs generated the TCR beta cDNA.

The material sequenced was PBMCs from blood, taken on the day of vaccination. These receptors were taken from a man in his fifties or sixties who received an inactivated influenza vaccine.

On this clonotype itself: With a much larger clone just one base away, this may be a read error. This sequence joins TRBV7-7 and TRBJ2-3; possibly TRBD1 or TRBD2 for D (5 bases each). CDR1 SSHAT and CDR2 FNYEAQ come from the germline V gene (reference sequence). The CDR3 sequence is 13 residues long. The CDR3 DNA reads TGTGCCAGCAGCTTCGGGGAAGGGGATATGCAGTATTTT. Protein sequence: CASSFGEGDMQYF.

With regard to this clonotype: With a much larger clone just one base away, this may be a read error. CDR3 loop: CASSLGGASGELSF. The CDR3 bases are TGTGCCAGCAGCTTAGGAGGAGCTTCCGGGGAGCTGTCTTTT. The chain recombines TRBV7-2 with TRBJ2-2; the D gene is possibly TRBD2 (5 bases). The CDR3 sequence is 14 residues long. CDR1 and CDR2 from the germline V gene are SGHTA and FQGNSA. Combining the CDR3 with reference TRBV7-2 and TRBJ2-2 gives the whole variable domain GAGVSQSPSNKVTEKGKDVELRCDPISGHTALYWYRQSLGQGLEFLIYFQGNSAPDKSGLPSDRFSAERTGGSVSTLTIQRTQQEDSAVYLCASSLGGASGELSFGEGSRLTVL.

The chain uses TRBV4-2 and TRBJ1-6; D not certain. Per germline, CDR1 LGHNA and CDR2 YNFKEQ. The CDR3 extends over 15 amino acids. With 4 bases removed from V and 8 bases from J, the gap between germline ends came to 15 bases. CDR3 loop: CASSPPSQRDSPLHF. CDR3 coding DNA: TGTGCCAGCAGCCCTCCGTCCCAAAGGGATTCACCCCTCCACTTT.

This clonotype has at least ten counts. The genes are TRBV12-3 or TRBV12-4 and TRBJ2-5; 7 positions match TRBD1. The junction had 6 bases not matched to a gene; V was cut back by 3 bases and J by 2 bases. The CDR3 contains 15 residues. The DNA for the CDR3 is TGTGCCAGCAGTTTGGACTTGGACAGGCAAGAGACCCAGTACTTC. Its translation is CASSLDLDRQETQYF.

This clonotype was seen at least ten times. The chain combines TRBV27 with TRBJ2-2; D may be TRBD1 (6 bases). The CDR3 consists of 15 residues. Germline-derived CDR1 and CDR2 are MNHEY and SMNVEV (reference sequence). V gave up 2 bases and J gave up 6 bases, with 13 bases separating them. The CDR3: CASSLMAGAAGELFF. Here the CDR3 DNA reads TGTGCCAGCAGTTTAATGGCAGGGGCGGCCGGGGAGCTGTTTTTT.

To note about this clonotype: The junction does not match germline at one end; this may be a read error. The rearrangement links TRBV7-7 to TRBJ2-3, with 11 bases fitting TRBD2. Germline V gene data show CDR1 as SSHAT and CDR2 as FNYEAQ (reference sequence). CDR3 length: 16 residues. The CDR3, as DNA: TGTGCTAGCAGCTTAGTGGCTAGCGGGGGGCCAGATACGCAGTATTTT. This gives the protein CASSLVASGGPDTQYF.

This clonotype was seen only a few times. CDR3 protein: CASSLAWSSTDTQYF. CDR3 in DNA: TGTGCCAGCAGCTTAGCTTGGTCTAGCACAGATACGCAGTATTTT. The chain couples TRBV7-9 to TRBJ2-3; D ambiguous. The CDR3 is 15 amino acids. From germline, CDR1 is SEHNR and CDR2 FQNEAQ (reference sequence). V lost 0 bases and J lost 0, with 7 bases in between.

J is TRBJ1-5 and V is TRBV10-3, with 7 nucleotides matching TRBD1. Germline CDR1 is ENHRY and CDR2 is SYGVKD. This CDR3 is 14 amino acids long. Germline trimming cut 6 bases from V and 4 bases from J; bases unmatched to any gene: 6. The CDR3: CAIRGRGRNQPQHF. DNA of the CDR3: TGTGCCATCAGGGGCAGGGGGAGGAATCAGCCCCAGCATTTT.

This clonotype has only a few counts. This sequence joins TRBV27 and TRBJ2-7, with a tentative D call TRBD2 (6 bases). This CDR3 has 16 amino acids. Trimming took 6 bases from V and 6 from J, leaving 24 bases between them. The V gene's germline CDR1 is MNHEY and CDR2 SMNVEV (reference sequence). CDR3 in DNA: TGTGCCAGCAGCCCGGGTACGTCGGGAGAGGGGAGCGAGCAGTACTTC. Its translation is CASSPGTSGEGSEQYF.